Sequencing of this T cell receptor (beta chain) was carried out in a study of T cells in Graves' hyperthyroidism and ophthalmopathy. V was clipped by 7 bases and J by 1 base, with 17 bases between them. CDR1 is SGHTA, CDR2 FQGTGA, per germline. The CDR3 runs 16 residues. Amplified TCR beta CDR3 regions came from RNA transcripts. An initial round of RT-PCR targeting the TCR CDR3 relied on the HTBI primer set. Each CDR3 protein gets one entry after TCRdb re-called the multiplex PCR reads with MiXCR. Among roughly 570,000 distinct CDR3 sequences listed, under 60% were seen once. In regard to this clonotype: The target antigen is unknown.

General study points: Model output signaled ophthalmopathy a median approximately 6.2 months ahead of onset. Most clonotypes expanded in thyroid above 0.001 were likewise present in blood.

Orbital computed tomography and thyroid ultrasound, together with serum TRAb and thyroxine and clinical symptoms, were used for diagnoses. V gene TRBV7-3 combines with J gene TRBJ2-1; D gene uncertain. The specimen sequenced was peripheral blood or thyroid tissue (not recorded which). The sequence came from a young woman with Graves' hyperthyroidism. This CDR3 reads CASILQWADSYNEQFF. The CDR3 coding sequence is TGTGCCAGCATATTACAGTGGGCGGATTCCTACAATGAGCAGTTCTTC.